This record looks at one T cell receptor (beta chain) sequence and its context. Its specificity is not known. The data stem from a study of shared clonotypes between healthy human individuals. Study-wide results and caveats: Among donors, the sharing of clonotypes was expected to be influenced by sequencing depth. Relative to clonotypes present in all four donors, those not shared had lower generation probabilities.

Libraries were prepared by immunoSEQ multiplex PCR; TCRdb keeps only in-frame clonotypes and omits some of them. The sample has over 2 million clones, approximately 95% seen once. CDR1 and CDR2 (germline): MNHEY, SMNVEV (reference sequence). V shed 6 bases and J 6 bases; nucleotides not matched to a gene: 8. The CDR3 runs to 16 residues. Naive CD8 populations comprised CD45RO-negative cells positively selected for CCR7, excluding terminally differentiated effector memory CD45RA+ cells. The donor population consisted of healthy HIV-negative adults with no recent acute infections or vaccinations. The genes are TRBV27 and TRBJ2-3; 14 nucleotides match TRBD2. The clonotype comes from a man between 18 and 29 years old in good health. The sample comprised naive CD8+ T cells sorted from blood. CDR3: CASRPGLAGDSDTQYF. DNA for the CDR3: TGTGCCAGCAGACCGGGACTAGCGGGAGATTCGGATACGCAGTATTTT.